The entry that follows covers one T cell receptor (beta chain) sequence. Investigators isolated RNA and reverse transcribed it into cDNA to act as the sequencing template. Assay used: immunoSEQ multiplex PCR; TCRdb lists only in-frame clones, some missing. The repertoire holds 150,000 or so clones, with roughly 66% as singletons. This entry is derived from a study of CD8+ T cells in alopecia areata. CDR3 length: 16 residues. CDR1 is MGHRA and CDR2 is YSYEKL in the germline V gene. With 0 bases removed from V and 4 bases from J, the gap between germline ends came to 15 bases. This specimen was CD8+ T cells sorted from blood, taken at week 0. The sequence was obtained from a human donor with alopecia areata. The chain is built from TRBV4-1 and TRBJ2-5; the D gene could be TRBD1 or TRBD2 (6 bases each). CDR3 sequence (DNA): TGCGCCAGCAGCCAAGATGGACTACTAGGGGGAGAGACCCAGTACTTC. The encoded protein is CASSQDGLLGGETQYF.